The clone carrying this TCR beta chain appeared a few times. Antigen unknown. This entry is derived from a study of beta chain features in type 1 diabetes. Study outcomes and limitations: At VDJ recombination sites, type 1 diabetes patients had fewer insertions and more deleted nucleotides.

Every donor provided one heparinised blood draw, which averaged about 110 mL. The isolated RNA, all of it, was reverse transcribed, so expressed TCRB transcripts were what got sequenced. Some clones are missing from TCRdb's copy, which holds only in-frame ones; the method was immunoSEQ multiplex PCR. The data show some 270,000 clones, roughly 8% seen once. The CDR3 length is 16 residues. The germline CDR1 and CDR2 sequences are SGHDN and FVKESK. V was cut by 4 bases and J by 0 bases, with 10 bases left in between. The sequencing sample was made of central memory CD4+ T cells from blood. The chain is built from TRBV14 and TRBJ2-6; D unclear. The sequence was collected from a woman aged 18 to 35 in good health. The CDR3 coding sequence is TGTGCCAGCAGCCTACTGACGGTCTCTGGGGCCAACGTCCTGACTTTC. Translating gives CASSLLTVSGANVLTF. The full variable domain, completed using reference TRBV14 and TRBJ2-6, is EAGVTQFPSHSVIEKGQTVTLRCDPISGHDNLYWYRRVMGKEIKFLLHFVKESKQDESGMPNNRFLAERTGGTYSTLKVQPAELEDSGVYFCASSLLTVSGANVLTFGAGSRLTVL.